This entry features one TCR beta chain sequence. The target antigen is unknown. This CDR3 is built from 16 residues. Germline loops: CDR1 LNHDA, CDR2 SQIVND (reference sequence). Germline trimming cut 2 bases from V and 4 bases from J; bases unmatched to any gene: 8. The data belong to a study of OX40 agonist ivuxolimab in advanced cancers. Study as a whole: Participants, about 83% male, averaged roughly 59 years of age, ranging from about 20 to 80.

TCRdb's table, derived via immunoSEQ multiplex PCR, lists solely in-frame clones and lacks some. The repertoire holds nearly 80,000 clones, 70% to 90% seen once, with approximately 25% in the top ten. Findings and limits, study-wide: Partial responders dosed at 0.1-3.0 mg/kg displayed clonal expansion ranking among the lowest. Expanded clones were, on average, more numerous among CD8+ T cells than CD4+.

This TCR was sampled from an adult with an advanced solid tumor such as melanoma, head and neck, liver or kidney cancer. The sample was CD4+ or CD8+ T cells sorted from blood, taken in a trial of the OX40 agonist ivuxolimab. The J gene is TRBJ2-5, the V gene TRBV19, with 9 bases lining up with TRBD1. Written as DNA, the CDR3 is TGTGCCAGTAGTATACTGGGACAGGGAATAGGAGAGACCCAGTACTTC. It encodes CASSILGQGIGETQYF.